This T cell receptor (beta chain) is drawn from a study of graft-versus-host responses after intestinal transplantation. Study-level points and caveats: Peak circulating GvH clone levels were associated with early post-transplant HvG declines.

The V and J ends lost 3 bases and 3 bases respectively, with 9 bases between them. This CDR3 has 13 residues. Germline V CDR1 and CDR2: SGHVS, FNYEAQ. Turning to this clone: Antigen: not known.

Repertoires were generated with immunoSEQ multiplex PCR, while TCRdb's copy carries only in-frame clones and drops some. The table lists tens of thousands of clones, roughly 91% of them singletons. The specimen comprised unstimulated CD8+ T cells sorted from spleen or lymph node cells, sampled before intestinal transplant. The chain recombines TRBV7-6 with TRBJ2-7, with a possible D match to TRBD2 (6 bases). This TCR was sampled from a human donor who received an intestinal transplant. CDR3 region: CASSLGGYYEQYF. The CDR3 region has the DNA TGTGCCAGCAGCTTGGGGGGATACTACGAGCAGTACTTC.